This T cell receptor (beta chain) stems from a study of cytomegalovirus exposure and HLA in healthy donors. As for this clone: Its antigen is undetermined.

Study conclusions and caveats: It was assumed in the presence/absence analyses that sequencing depth was roughly uniform across donors.

The PCR had 60 Vbeta and 13 Jbeta primers. The data were produced by immunoSEQ multiplex PCR, yet TCRdb's version contains in-frame clones alone and is incomplete. The listing records more than 95,000 clones. Germline V lookup: CDR1 GTSNPN, CDR2 SVGIG (reference sequence). The V gene lost 4 bases and the J gene lost 2 bases, with 12 bases spanning the gap. The CDR3 has 13 amino acids. The source material was PBMCs. The V and J genes are TRBV30 and TRBJ2-7; a weak D match, TRBD2 (5 bases). This sequence was found in a man between 18 and 35 years old in good health and CMV-seronegative. The CDR3 DNA follows: TGTGCCTGGACTTCCGGGGTCACCTACGAGCAGTACTTC. This sequence encodes CAWTSGVTYEQYF.